These T cell receptor beta chains were read from a single sample in a study of shared clonotypes between healthy human individuals. Using immunoSEQ multiplex PCR, the repertoire was profiled, and TCRdb retains in-frame clones only, with some absent. The repertoire holds some 2.1 million clones, with 85% to 95% as singletons. Sequenced: naive CD8+ T cells sorted from blood. These receptors all come from a man between 18 and 35 years old in good health. Each CDR3 is given with its conserved first and last residue. The order of the fields is V gene, J gene, D gene, CDR3 protein, CDR3 DNA. D genes are given only for firm matches.

V: TRBV19; J: TRBJ2-2; D: -; CDR3: CASKMAGELFF; DNA: TGTGCCAGTAAAATGGCCGGGGAGCTGTTTTTT
V: TRBV10-3; J: TRBJ2-3; D: -; CDR3: CAISENADTQYF; DNA: TGTGCCATCAGTGAGAATGCAGATACGCAGTATTTT
V: TRBV11-1; J: TRBJ2-2; D: -; CDR3: CASSLENTGELFF; DNA: TGTGCCAGCAGTTTGGAAAACACCGGGGAGCTGTTTTTT
V: TRBV13; J: TRBJ1-5; D: -; CDR3: CASSFDGNQPQHF; DNA: TGTGCCAGCAGCTTCGACGGGAATCAGCCCCAGCATTTT
V: TRBV19; J: TRBJ1-2; D: -; CDR3: CASSMHNYGYTF; DNA: TGTGCCAGTAGTATGCATAACTATGGCTACACCTTC
V: TRBV13; J: TRBJ2-4; D: -; CDR3: CASSLAGVEAKNIQYF; DNA: TGTGCCAGCAGCTTAGCAGGGGTGGAAGCCAAAAACATTCAGTACTTC
V: TRBV5-1; J: TRBJ2-5; D: TRBD2; CDR3: CASSLGLAGVETQYF; DNA: TGCGCCAGCAGCTTGGGACTAGCGGGAGTGGAGACCCAGTACTTC
V: TRBV6-1; J: TRBJ2-3; D: TRBD2; CDR3: CASKGAGEVDTQYF; DNA: TGTGCCAGCAAAGGAGCGGGAGAAGTAGATACGCAGTATTTT
V: TRBV19; J: TRBJ2-7; D: TRBD1; CDR3: CASSSDPTGRLSEQYF; DNA: TGTGCCAGTAGTTCCGACCCGACAGGGCGACTCTCCGAGCAGTACTTC
V: TRBV7-6; J: TRBJ2-7; D: -; CDR3: CASSLVGAEQYF; DNA: TGTGCCAGCAGCTTAGTAGGGGCCGAGCAGTACTTC
V: TRBV7-9; J: TRBJ2-7; D: -; CDR3: CASSLAGTGEGYEQYF; DNA: TGTGCCAGCAGCTTAGCAGGAACAGGGGAGGGCTACGAGCAGTACTTC
V: TRBV5-6; J: TRBJ2-7; D: -; CDR3: CASSLVPGLETYEQYF; DNA: TGTGCCAGCAGCTTGGTACCAGGGTTGGAAACCTACGAGCAGTACTTC
V: TRBV27; J: TRBJ2-7; D: TRBD2; CDR3: CASSWAGGQYEQYF; DNA: TGTGCCAGCAGTTGGGCGGGAGGGCAATACGAGCAGTACTTC
V: TRBV5-1; J: TRBJ2-7; D: -; CDR3: CASSFADSYEQYF; DNA: TGCGCCAGCAGCTTTGCTGACAGCTACGAGCAGTACTTC
V: TRBV7-9; J: TRBJ2-3; D: -; CDR3: CASSDTIEAGSTDTQYF; DNA: TGTGCCAGCAGCGATACGATCGAGGCAGGGAGCACAGATACGCAGTATTTT
V: TRBV2; J: TRBJ1-1; D: TRBD1; CDR3: CASSEQGLNTEAFF; DNA: TGTGCCAGCAGCGAACAGGGGTTGAACACTGAAGCTTTCTTT